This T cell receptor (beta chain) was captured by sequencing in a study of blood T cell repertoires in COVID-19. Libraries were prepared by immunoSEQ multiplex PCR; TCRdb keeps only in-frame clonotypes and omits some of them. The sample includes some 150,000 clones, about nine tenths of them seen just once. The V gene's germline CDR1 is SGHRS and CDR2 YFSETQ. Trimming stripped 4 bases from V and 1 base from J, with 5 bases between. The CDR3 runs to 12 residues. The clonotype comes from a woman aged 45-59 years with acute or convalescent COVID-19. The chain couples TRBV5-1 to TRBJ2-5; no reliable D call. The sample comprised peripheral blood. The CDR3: CASSNSQETQYF. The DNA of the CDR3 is TGCGCCAGCAGCAATAGCCAAGAGACCCAGTACTTC.